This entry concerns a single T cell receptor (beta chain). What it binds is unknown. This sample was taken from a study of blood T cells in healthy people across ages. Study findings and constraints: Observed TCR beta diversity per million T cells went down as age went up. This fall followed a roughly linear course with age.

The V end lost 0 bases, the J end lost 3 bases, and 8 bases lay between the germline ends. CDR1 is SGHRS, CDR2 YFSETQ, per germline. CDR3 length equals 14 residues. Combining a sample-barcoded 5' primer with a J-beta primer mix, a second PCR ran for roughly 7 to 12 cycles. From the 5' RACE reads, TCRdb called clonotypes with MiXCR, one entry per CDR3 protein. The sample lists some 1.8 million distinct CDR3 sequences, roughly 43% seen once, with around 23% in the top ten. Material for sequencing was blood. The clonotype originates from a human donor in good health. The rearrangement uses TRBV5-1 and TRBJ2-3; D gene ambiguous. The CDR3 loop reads CASSLARLTDTQYF. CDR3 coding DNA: TGCGCCAGCAGCTTGGCCCGTCTGACAGATACGCAGTATTTT.